A single sample is the source of the 20 T cell receptor beta chains below, sequenced in a study of blood T cell repertoires in COVID-19. Sequencing was performed with immunoSEQ multiplex PCR; in TCRdb, only in-frame clones are kept and a portion is missing. The table lists some 190,000 clones, approximately 91% of them singletons. Sequenced material: peripheral blood. These receptors originate from a man between 18 and 35 years old with active or convalescent COVID-19.

The chain links TRBV7-2 to TRBJ2-7, with TRBD2 as a possible D gene (6 bases). V dropped 3 bases and J dropped 6 bases, with 18 bases sitting between them. Germline assignment: CDR1 SGHTA and CDR2 FQGNSA. This CDR3 is 15 amino acids long. CDR3 residues: CASSFAGSSGGEQYF. The CDR3, as DNA: TGTGCCAGCAGCTTTGCCGGGAGTTCCGGCGGCGAGCAGTACTTC.

A single count supports this clone. V and J are TRBV28 and TRBJ1-2; TRBD1 is a possible D gene (5 bases). There are 13 residues in the CDR3. The ends were cut back, 0 bases at V and 8 bases at J, with 10 bases in the middle. The V gene's germline CDR1 is MDHEN and CDR2 SYDVKM. Here the CDR3 DNA reads TGTGCCAGCAGTTTATGGGGGCAAAGCGGCTACACCTTC. Encoded protein: CASSLWGQSGYTF.

This clone was observed once. The chain couples TRBV28 to TRBJ1-2; 7 nucleotides agree with TRBD1. The J segment lost 0 bases and the V segment lost 5 bases, leaving 6 bases of the junction unmatched. From germline, CDR1 is MDHEN and CDR2 SYDVKM. This CDR3 is 15 amino acids long. CDR3 bases: TGTGCCAGCAGTGCCCATACAGGGGCTAACTATGGCTACACCTTC. Translated: CASSAHTGANYGYTF.

The chain carries TRBV2 and TRBJ1-1; 8 nucleotides agree with TRBD1. Trimming took 11 bases from V and 7 from J; bases not matched to a gene: 9. The CDR3 totals 12 residues. The V gene's germline CDR1 is SNHLY and CDR2 FYNNEI. This CDR3 reads CAANTGGGEAFF. The CDR3, as DNA: TGTGCCGCCAATACAGGGGGTGGTGAAGCTTTCTTT.

The J gene is TRBJ2-7, the V gene TRBV4-1; tentative D call: TRBD2 (6 bases). The germline V and J ends were trimmed by 3 bases and 4 bases, with 19 bases remaining between them. The CDR3 contains 16 residues. The germline V gene has CDR1 MGHRA and CDR2 YSYEKL. The CDR3 bases are TGCGCCAGCAGCCAGGATAACTCGGGACTGCAATACGAGCAGTACTTC. It translates to CASSQDNSGLQYEQYF.

This chain connects TRBV5-1 to TRBJ2-3; the D gene is possibly TRBD1 (6 bases). The germline V gene encodes CDR1 SGHRS and CDR2 YFSETQ. CDR3 size: 15 residues. The ends were cut back, 4 bases at V and 6 bases at J, with 18 bases in the middle. The CDR3 region has the DNA TGCGCCAGCAGCCTCCTCCGGGACACATCGGATACGCAGTATTTT. It is translated as CASSLLRDTSDTQYF.

V gene TRBV24-1 combines with J gene TRBJ1-6; 7 nucleotides agree with TRBD1. CDR1 is KGHDR, CDR2 SFDVKD, per germline. V gave up 3 bases and J gave up 10 bases; unmatched junction bases: 14. This CDR3 is built from 17 residues. DNA of the CDR3: TGTGCCACCAGTGATGCTTCCGACAGGGCGGTTGGGTCACCCCTCCACTTT. The encoded protein is CATSDASDRAVGSPLHF.

The J gene is TRBJ2-5, the V gene TRBV21-1; the D segment call TRBD2 is taken from the table without a DNA check. TRBV21-1 is a recognized pseudogene. The CDR3 runs 16 residues. CDR3 loop: CASSKAIELAGETQYF. In nucleotides, the CDR3 is TGTGCCAGCAGCAAAGCAATAGAACTAGCTGGAGAGACCCAGTACTTC.

The rearrangement uses TRBV5-1 and TRBJ2-7, with 9 bases aligning to TRBD1. The junction had 7 bases not matched to a gene; V was cut back by 0 bases and J by 6 bases. The CDR3 runs 15 residues. The germline V gene has CDR1 SGHRS and CDR2 YFSETQ. CDR3 DNA sequence: TGCGCCAGCAGCTTGGGGGGGACAGGGTCCCCCGAGCAGTACTTC. This translates into CASSLGGTGSPEQYF.

V and J are TRBV2 and TRBJ2-7; 9 positions agree with TRBD2. CDR1 is SNHLY, CDR2 FYNNEI, per germline. V dropped 6 bases and J dropped 5; count of bases not matched to a gene: 11. This CDR3 contains 15 residues. CDR3 sequence: CASSGVSGRGNEQYF. CDR3 DNA sequence: TGTGCCAGCAGCGGGGTTAGCGGGAGAGGTAACGAGCAGTACTTC.

V is TRBV10-3 and J is TRBJ1-5; D gene ambiguous. The CDR3 is 15 residues long. V was clipped by 0 bases and J by 7 bases, with 13 bases between them. Germline V lookup: CDR1 ENHRY, CDR2 SYGVKD. CDR3 DNA sequence: TGTGCCATCAGTGAGTCGAGCAGTTCGGGACAGCCCCAGCATTTT. Translation: CAISESSSSGQPQHF.

V gene TRBV21-1 combines with J gene TRBJ2-2; no DNA check was done on the table's D call, TRBD1. TRBV21-1 is given as a pseudogene. The CDR3 contains 15 residues. CDR3 coding DNA: TGTGCCAGAAACCAGGGGGAACTGGGGTCCGGGGAGCTGTTTTTT. Translation: CARNQGELGSGELFF.

The rearrangement links TRBV28 to TRBJ2-3; 11 bases are shared with TRBD2. V shed 2 bases, J shed 0 bases, and the junction held 4 bases outside the gene matches. This CDR3 is 17 amino acids long. Germline-derived CDR1 and CDR2 are MDHEN and SYDVKM. CDR3: CASSLAGLAESTDTQYF. CDR3 DNA: TGTGCCAGCAGTTTAGCGGGACTAGCGGAGAGCACAGATACGCAGTATTTT.

The chain has TRBV20-1 and TRBJ1-1; 7 bases map to TRBD1. The germline gives CDR1 DFQATT, CDR2 SNEGSKA (reference sequence). The CDR3 covers 14 residues. V was pared by 3 bases and J by 0 bases, with 4 bases of the junction left unmatched. CDR3 sequence (DNA): TGCAGTGCTAGTGCCGGGACAGTGAACACTGAAGCTTTCTTT. Encoded protein: CSASAGTVNTEAFF.

This chain joins TRBV5-1 and TRBJ1-1; D is unclear. This CDR3 spans 11 amino acids. V lost 4 bases and J lost 6, with 7 bases in between. The germline V gene has CDR1 SGHRS and CDR2 YFSETQ. As DNA, the CDR3 is TGCGCCAGCAGCGAGGGCCCTGAAGCTTTCTTT. It specifies CASSEGPEAFF. The whole variable domain, remainder taken from reference TRBV5-1 and TRBJ1-1, is KAGVTQTPRYLIKTRGQQVTLSCSPISGHRSVSWYQQTPGQGLQFLFEYFSETQRNKGNFPGRFSGRQFSNSRSEMNVSTLELGDSALYLCASSEGPEAFFGQGTRLTVV.

The genes are TRBV6-2 or TRBV6-3 and TRBJ2-7, with TRBD2 identical over 7 bases. The trim removed 3 bases at V and 6 bases at J, leaving 8 bases unmatched. Germline values: CDR1 MNHEY, CDR2 SVGEGT. The CDR3 runs 14 residues. The CDR3 region is CASSYVAGAGEQYF. The CDR3 DNA reads TGTGCCAGCAGTTATGTTGCGGGAGCTGGCGAGCAGTACTTC.

V is TRBV7-9 and J is TRBJ2-5; D uncertain. The CDR3 has 17 amino acids. Germline V CDR1 and CDR2: SEHNR, FQNEAQ (reference sequence). V lost 5 bases to trimming and J lost 0 bases, with 19 bases between them. For the CDR3, the DNA is TGTGCCAGCAGCAATAAACCTCGAATACGGGACCAAGAGACCCAGTACTTC. It codes for CASSNKPRIRDQETQYF.

This clone was observed once. The chain carries TRBV29-1 and TRBJ2-1; 9 nucleotides line up with TRBD2. The CDR3 contains 15 residues. Germline CDR1 and CDR2: SQVTM and ANQGSEA. V dropped 0 bases and J dropped 8; count of bases not matched to a gene: 8. CDR3 nucleotide sequence: TGCAGCGTTGAAGAGGCCATAGCGGGAGACCATGAGCAGTTCTTC. It specifies CSVEEAIAGDHEQFF.

The rearrangement joins TRBV5-6 to TRBJ2-1; tentative D call: TRBD1 (6 bases). The germline CDR1 and CDR2 sequences are SGHDT and YYEEEE. Trimming removed 0 bases from V and 7 bases from J, with 11 bases in between. This CDR3 comprises 14 residues. In DNA form, the CDR3 reads TGTGCCAGCAGCTTGGGGGAGAGGGGGAATGAGCAGTTCTTC. It encodes CASSLGERGNEQFF.

The chain combines TRBV30 with TRBJ1-5; no firm D call. Trimming removed 1 base at V and 4 bases at J, with 8 bases between. This CDR3 has 13 amino acids. Germline CDR1 and CDR2: GTSNPN and SVGIG (reference sequence). The CDR3 DNA is TGTGCCTGGAGTGAACAGATTAATCAGCCCCAGCATTTT. Translated: CAWSEQINQPQHF. Looking up the rest from reference TRBV30 and TRBJ1-5 gives the full variable domain: SQTIHQWPATLVQPVGSPLSLECTVEGTSNPNLYWYRQAAGRGLQLLFYSVGIGQISSEVPQNLSASRPQDRQFILSSKKLLLSDSGFYLCAWSEQINQPQHFGDGTRLSIL.